Following are 29 T cell receptor beta chains from one sample sequenced in a study of blood T cells in healthy people across ages. Next came a second PCR, run for about 6 to 12 cycles, which used a sample-barcoded 5' primer along with a J-beta primer mix. TCRdb analysed the 5' RACE reads with MiXCR anew, one entry per CDR3 protein. The sample contains approximately 1,000,000 distinct CDR3 sequences, around 43% of which appear only once. Sequenced material: blood. The receptor source for this set is a woman aged 55 to 70 in good health.

The chain employs TRBV20-1 and TRBJ2-7, with 11 bases fitting TRBD1. TRBJ2-5 explains the end of the DNA better; the J call may be wrong. The CDR3 loop spans 15 amino acids. Per germline, CDR1 DFQATT and CDR2 SNEGSKA (reference sequence). In DNA, the CDR3 is TGCAGTGCTAGAGATTCCGGGACAGGGGGGGAGACCCAGTACTTC. Translation: CSARDSGTGGETQYF.

CDR3: CASNTGGGQPQHF. CDR3 bases: TGTGCCAGCAACACAGGGGGCGGACAGCCCCAGCATTTT. The V call is TRBV12-3 or TRBV12-4, the J call TRBJ1-5, with 9 positions matching TRBD1. V shed 7 bases, J shed 7 bases, and the junction held 5 bases outside the gene matches. The CDR3 is 13 amino acids.

DNA of the CDR3: TGCAGTGCTAGAGATAGCGGGAGGGCCCGCAATGAGCAGTTCTTC. As protein: CSARDSGRARNEQFF. The rearrangement uses TRBV20-1 and TRBJ2-1; 11 bases map to TRBD2. Germline assignment: CDR1 DFQATT and CDR2 SNEGSKA (reference sequence). With 0 bases clipped from V and 6 bases from J, the junction kept 4 bases outside the gene matches. The CDR3 length is 15 residues.

This clonotype has more than one count but fewer than ten. This chain links TRBV6-4 with TRBJ2-4, with D possibly being TRBD2 (6 bases). Matching the DNA end better, TRBJ2-7 makes the J call doubtful. The CDR3 extends over 13 amino acids. The germline V gene has CDR1 MRHNA and CDR2 SNTAGT. CDR3 sequence reads: CASVGLLAYEQYF. CDR3 DNA sequence: TGTGCCAGCGTGGGACTCCTTGCATACGAGCAGTACTTC.

CDR3 sequence: CASSQGARNQPQHF. In nucleotides, the CDR3 is TGTGCCAGCAGCCAAGGGGCCCGAAATCAGCCCCAGCATTTT. The V and J genes are TRBV3-1 and TRBJ1-5; the D is unclear. The CDR3 is made up of 14 amino acids. Per germline, CDR1 LGHDT and CDR2 YNNKEL (reference sequence). V was cut by 1 base and J by 4 bases, with 8 bases left in between.

This clonotype was seen a handful of times. The CDR3 DNA reads TGCAGCGACAAAGGGACAGGGGGCGGCTACACCTTC. Encoded protein: CSDKGTGGGYTF. The chain has TRBV29-1 and TRBJ1-2; 12 positions match TRBD1. Germline CDR1 is SQVTM and CDR2 is ANQGSEA. Germline trimming cut 7 bases from V and 8 bases from J; bases unmatched to any gene: 5. This CDR3 comprises 12 residues.

The chain is built from TRBV14 and TRBJ2-1, with TRBD2 identical over 9 bases. The CDR3 spans 17 residues. V was clipped by 2 bases and J by 8 bases; unmatched bases: 13. The germline CDR1 and CDR2 sequences are SGHDN and FVKESK. The CDR3 DNA sequence: TGTGCCAGCAGCCAATCTTTAGCGGGAGTCAGTAGGGATGAGCAGTTCTTC. Its translation is CASSQSLAGVSRDEQFF.

This clonotype appeared many times. The V gene is TRBV10-3, the J gene TRBJ2-3; D call uncertain. Germline V lookup: CDR1 ENHRY, CDR2 SYGVKD. This CDR3 spans 15 amino acids. V was trimmed by 0 bases and J by 6 bases, leaving 13 bases between them. The CDR3 nucleotides are TGTGCCATCAGTGAGTCGATTGAAGCTGGGGATACGCAGTATTTT. Encoded protein: CAISESIEAGDTQYF.

This chain joins TRBV2 and TRBJ2-3, with TRBD1 matching over 7 bases. The CDR3 covers 13 residues. From germline, CDR1 is SNHLY and CDR2 FYNNEI. With V trimmed by 8 bases and J by 2 bases, 4 bases remained unmatched. CDR3 loop: CASLGQYTDTQYF. The CDR3 DNA sequence: TGTGCCAGCTTGGGACAGTACACAGATACGCAGTATTTT.

The chain's CDR3 is CASSQDPAERTDTQYF. The CDR3 bases are TGTGCCAGCAGCCAAGATCCAGCGGAACGCACAGATACGCAGTATTTT. The rearrangement links TRBV4-2 to TRBJ2-3, with a tentative D call TRBD2 (5 bases). The germline V and J ends were trimmed by 0 bases and 1 base, with 11 bases remaining between them. The CDR3 has 16 residues. Germline values: CDR1 LGHNA, CDR2 YNFKEQ.

The chain joins TRBV7-6 to TRBJ2-5, with D possibly being TRBD1 or TRBD2 (5 bases each). Near its end, the DNA agrees better with TRBJ2-7, so the J call may be wrong. The V gene's germline CDR1 is SGHVS and CDR2 FNYEAQ. This CDR3 region has 17 residues. CDR3 protein: CASSLRGGEAVNYEQYF. The DNA for the CDR3 is TGTGCCAGCAGCTTGAGGGGTGGAGAGGCGGTCAACTACGAGCAGTACTTC.

This clonotype was counted a few times. This sequence joins TRBV7-8 and TRBJ1-6, with 9 bases fitting TRBD1. The CDR3 covers 14 residues. CDR1 SGHVS and CDR2 FQNEAQ come from the germline V gene. J gave up 10 bases and V 7 bases, and 8 bases lay outside the gene matches. In DNA form, the CDR3 reads TGTGCCAGCACCCGGGTGACAGGGGGATCACCCCTCCACTTT. It translates to CASTRVTGGSPLHF.

In this sample, this clonotype turned up a few times. This chain links TRBV11-2 with TRBJ1-2; possible D gene TRBD1, 5 bases. This CDR3 contains 15 residues. Germline CDR1 SGHAT, CDR2 FQNNGV. V was pared by 2 bases and J by 6 bases, with 16 bases between. The CDR3 region is CASSLFSQGGDGYTF. As DNA, the CDR3 is TGTGCCAGCAGCTTATTTAGCCAGGGCGGGGATGGCTACACCTTC.

The V gene is TRBV7-9, the J gene TRBJ1-6; D gene ambiguous. V lost 1 base and J lost 7, with 8 bases in between. The CDR3 is made up of 14 amino acids. CDR1 and CDR2 from the germline V gene are SEHNR and FQNEAQ (reference sequence). For the CDR3, the DNA is TGTGCCAGCAGCTTAGGGGATTTGAATTCACCCCTCCACTTT. It codes for CASSLGDLNSPLHF. Full variable domain (rest looked up from reference TRBV7-9 and TRBJ1-6): DTGVSQNPRHKITKRGQNVTFRCDPISEHNRLYWYRQTLGQGPEFLTYFQNEAQLEKSRLLSDRFSAERPKGSFSTLEIQRTEQGDSAMYLCASSLGDLNSPLHFGNGTRLTVT.

This chain links TRBV11-3 with TRBJ2-4, with TRBD2 matching 7 bases. CDR1 is SGHNT and CDR2 is YENEEA in the germline V gene. J lost 8 bases, V lost 3 bases, and 4 bases had no gene match. This CDR3 is 13 amino acids long. As DNA, the CDR3 is TGTGCCAGCAGCTTGACTAGCTGGGACATTCAGTACTTC. Amino acid sequence: CASSLTSWDIQYF.

This clonotype was detected a few times. The rearrangement links TRBV10-1 to TRBJ2-5; possible D gene TRBD2, 6 bases. The CDR3 runs to 12 residues. V was cut by 0 bases and J by 11 bases, with 10 bases left in between. CDR1 is WNHNN and CDR2 is SYGVQD in the germline V gene (reference sequence). CDR3 in DNA: TGCGCCAGCAGTGAGTCCATAGGGAGGCAGTACTTC. This gives the protein CASSESIGRQYF.

This clonotype showed up just once. The chain couples TRBV20-1 to TRBJ2-4; 7 positions match TRBD1. The V gene's germline CDR1 is DFQATT and CDR2 SNEGSKA (reference sequence). The CDR3 runs 14 residues. Trimming at V came to 0 bases and at J to 13 bases, leaving 12 bases not matched to a gene. The CDR3: CSARDNQGVWEQYF. The CDR3 DNA reads TGCAGTGCTAGAGATAATCAGGGGGTCTGGGAGCAGTACTTC.

The rearrangement uses TRBV5-1 and TRBJ2-7; 8 nucleotides match TRBD1. The CDR3 sequence is 13 residues long. In germline, CDR1 is SGHRS, CDR2 YFSETQ. V shed 6 bases, J shed 7 bases, and the junction held 9 bases outside the gene matches. CDR3 loop: CASTRSTGEEQYF. The CDR3 nucleotides read TGCGCCAGCACGAGGTCGACAGGGGAAGAGCAGTACTTC.

The chain combines TRBV5-6 with TRBJ1-6, with 8 bases aligning to TRBD1. This CDR3 has 12 amino acids. The germline V gene encodes CDR1 SGHDT and CDR2 YYEEEE. V lost 2 bases and J lost 13; bases outside the gene matches: 2. In DNA form, the CDR3 reads TGTGCCAGCAGCTTAGGGGACAGGCCCCTCCACTTT. Protein sequence: CASSLGDRPLHF. The full variable domain, rest sourced from reference TRBV5-6 and TRBJ1-6, is DAGVTQSPTHLIKTRGQQVTLRCSPKSGHDTVSWYQQALGQGPQFIFQYYEEEERQRGNFPDRFSGHQFPNYSSELNVNALLLGDSALYLCASSLGDRPLHFGNGTRLTVT.

The chain has TRBV20-1 and TRBJ1-2, with 9 bases that match TRBD1. The CDR3 runs to 14 residues. Germline V lookup: CDR1 DFQATT, CDR2 SNEGSKA (reference sequence). J gave up 5 bases and V 6 bases, and 10 bases lay outside the gene matches. CDR3: CSAQTGTGRYGYTF. CDR3 coding DNA: TGCAGTGCCCAGACCGGGACAGGGAGGTATGGCTACACCTTC.

This clonotype was observed a handful of times. The genes are TRBV29-1 and TRBJ1-1, with D possibly being TRBD1 (5 bases). The length of the CDR3 is 14 residues. Deletions cut 3 bases from V and 1 base from J, with 12 bases between. Germline CDR1 is SQVTM and CDR2 is ANQGSEA. CDR3 coding DNA: TGCAGCGTTGAGAGGGAGAGGGGGAACACTGAAGCTTTCTTT. Translated: CSVERERGNTEAFF.

V gene TRBV28 combines with J gene TRBJ2-3, with 8 bases lining up with TRBD2. There are 18 residues in the CDR3. Germline V gene lookup returns CDR1 MDHEN and CDR2 SYDVKM. V gave up 3 bases and J gave up 2 bases; unmatched junction bases: 13. The CDR3 loop reads CASSFLLLAEQITDTQYF. The CDR3 DNA reads as TGTGCCAGCAGTTTTCTACTACTAGCGGAGCAGATCACAGATACGCAGTATTTT.

The V call is TRBV5-1, the J call TRBJ2-1, with 9 bases identical to TRBD2. Germline V gives CDR1 SGHRS, CDR2 YFSETQ. This CDR3 contains 15 residues. The trim removed 4 bases at V and 9 bases at J, leaving 11 bases unmatched. The CDR3 sequence is CASSTGTSPTFEQFF. CDR3 bases: TGCGCCAGCAGCACCGGGACTAGCCCAACTTTTGAGCAGTTCTTC.

This clonotype has just a few counts. This chain connects TRBV2 to TRBJ2-3, with 9 bases fitting TRBD2. CDR1 is SNHLY and CDR2 is FYNNEI in the germline V gene. The J segment lost 0 bases and the V segment lost 6 bases, leaving 7 bases of the junction unmatched. CDR3 length: 16 residues. The CDR3 DNA reads as TGTGCCAGCAGGGGATCTAGCGGGGAAAGCACAGATACGCAGTATTTT. This codes for CASRGSSGESTDTQYF.

V is TRBV29-1 and J is TRBJ2-7; TRBD1 aligns across 8 bases. Germline V gene lookup returns CDR1 SQVTM and CDR2 ANQGSEA. The V segment lost 6 bases and the J segment 3 bases; nucleotides outside the gene matches: 7. The CDR3 length is 13 residues. The CDR3 reads CSVMTGVNYEQYF. CDR3 nucleotide sequence: TGCAGCGTGATGACAGGGGTAAACTACGAGCAGTACTTC.

The chain has TRBV11-1 and TRBJ2-3; 12 bases are a match to TRBD2. CDR1 and CDR2 (germline): SGHAT, FQDESV (reference sequence). The CDR3 is made up of 17 amino acids. Germline trimming cut 4 bases from V and 0 bases from J; bases unmatched to any gene: 5. The CDR3, as DNA: TGTGCCAGCAGCTCCCGGACTAGCGGGATAAGCACAGATACGCAGTATTTT. Translating it yields CASSSRTSGISTDTQYF.

This chain connects TRBV6-1 to TRBJ2-5; D is unresolved. CDR1 and CDR2 from the germline V gene are MNHNS and SASEGT. This CDR3 comprises 12 residues. Deletions cut 8 bases from V and 0 bases from J, with 7 bases between. CDR3 protein: CASAPYQETQYF. In DNA, the CDR3 is TGTGCCAGCGCGCCGTACCAAGAGACCCAGTACTTC.

This clonotype was detected many times. The J gene is TRBJ2-7, the V gene TRBV12-3 or TRBV12-4, with D uncertain. Between the trimmed V and J ends, which lost 2 bases and 0 bases, there was a span of 5 bases. The CDR3 extends over 13 amino acids. In DNA, the CDR3 is TGTGCCAGCAGTTTACTCCCCTCCTACGAGCAGTACTTC. Translating gives CASSLLPSYEQYF.

This clonotype turned up a few times. This chain joins TRBV29-1 and TRBJ2-5; D might be TRBD1 (6 bases). CDR3 length equals 12 residues. The V gene's germline CDR1 is SQVTM and CDR2 ANQGSEA. V lost 4 bases and J 7 bases, leaving 13 bases between the germline ends. The CDR3: CSVGGGWVTQYF. CDR3 bases: TGCAGCGTTGGAGGGGGTTGGGTGACCCAGTACTTC.